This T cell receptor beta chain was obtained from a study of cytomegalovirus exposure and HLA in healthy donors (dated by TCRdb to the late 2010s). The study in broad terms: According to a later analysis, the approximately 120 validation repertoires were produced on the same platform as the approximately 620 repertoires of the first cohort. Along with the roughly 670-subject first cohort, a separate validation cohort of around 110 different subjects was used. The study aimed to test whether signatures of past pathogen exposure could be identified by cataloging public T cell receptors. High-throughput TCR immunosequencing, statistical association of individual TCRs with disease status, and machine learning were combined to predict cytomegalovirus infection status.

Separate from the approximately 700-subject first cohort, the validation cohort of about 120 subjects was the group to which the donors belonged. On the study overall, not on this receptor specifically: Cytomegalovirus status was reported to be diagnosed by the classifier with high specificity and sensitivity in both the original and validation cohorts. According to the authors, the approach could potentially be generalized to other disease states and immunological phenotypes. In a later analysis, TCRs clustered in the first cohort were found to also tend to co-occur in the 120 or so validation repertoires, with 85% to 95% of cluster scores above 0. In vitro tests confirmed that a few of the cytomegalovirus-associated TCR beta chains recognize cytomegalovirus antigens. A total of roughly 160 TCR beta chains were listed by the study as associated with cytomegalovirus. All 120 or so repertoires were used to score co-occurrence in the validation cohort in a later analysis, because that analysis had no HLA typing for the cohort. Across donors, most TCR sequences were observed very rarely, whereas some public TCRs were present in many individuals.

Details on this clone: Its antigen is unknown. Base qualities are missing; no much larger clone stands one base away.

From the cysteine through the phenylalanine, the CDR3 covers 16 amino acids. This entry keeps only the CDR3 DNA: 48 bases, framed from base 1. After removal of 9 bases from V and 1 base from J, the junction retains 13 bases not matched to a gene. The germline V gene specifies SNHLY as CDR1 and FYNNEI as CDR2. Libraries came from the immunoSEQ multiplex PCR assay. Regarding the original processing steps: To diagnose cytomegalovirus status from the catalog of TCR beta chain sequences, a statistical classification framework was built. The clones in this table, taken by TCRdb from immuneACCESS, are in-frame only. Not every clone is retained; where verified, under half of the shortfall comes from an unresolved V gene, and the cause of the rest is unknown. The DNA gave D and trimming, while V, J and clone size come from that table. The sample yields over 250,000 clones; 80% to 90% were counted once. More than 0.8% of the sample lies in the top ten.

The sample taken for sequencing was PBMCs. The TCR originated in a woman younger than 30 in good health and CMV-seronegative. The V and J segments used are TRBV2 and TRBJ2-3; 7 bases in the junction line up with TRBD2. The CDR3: CASLPLERDGTDTQYF. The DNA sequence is TGTGCCAGTCTCCCCTTGGAGCGGGACGGCACAGATACGCAGTATTTT.